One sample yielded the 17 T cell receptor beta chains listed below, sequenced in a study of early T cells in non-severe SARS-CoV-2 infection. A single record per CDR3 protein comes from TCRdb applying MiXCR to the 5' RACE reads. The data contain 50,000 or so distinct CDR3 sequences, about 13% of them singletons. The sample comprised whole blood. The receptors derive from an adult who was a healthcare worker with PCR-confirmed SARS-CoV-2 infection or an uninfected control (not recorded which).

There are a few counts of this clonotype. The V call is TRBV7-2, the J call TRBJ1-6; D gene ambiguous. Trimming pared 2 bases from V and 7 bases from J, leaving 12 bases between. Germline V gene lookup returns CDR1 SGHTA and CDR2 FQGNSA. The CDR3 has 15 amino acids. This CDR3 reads CASSLRAQLNSPLHF. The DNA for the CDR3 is TGTGCCAGCAGCTTAAGGGCACAGTTAAATTCACCCCTCCACTTT.

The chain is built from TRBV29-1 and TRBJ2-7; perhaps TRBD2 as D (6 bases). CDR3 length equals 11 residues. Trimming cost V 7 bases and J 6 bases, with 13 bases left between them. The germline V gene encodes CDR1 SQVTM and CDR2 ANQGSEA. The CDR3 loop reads CSAWRGVEQYF. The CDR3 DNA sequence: TGCAGCGCCTGGCGCGGGGTCGAGCAGTACTTC.

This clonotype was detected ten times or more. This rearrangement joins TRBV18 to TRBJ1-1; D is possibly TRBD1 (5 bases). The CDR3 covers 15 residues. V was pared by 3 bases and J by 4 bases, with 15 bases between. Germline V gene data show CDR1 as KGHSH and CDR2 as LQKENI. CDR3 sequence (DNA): TGTGCCAGCTCACCCCGTAGTGGGGGAGGCACTGAAGCTTTCTTT. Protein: CASSPRSGGGTEAFF.

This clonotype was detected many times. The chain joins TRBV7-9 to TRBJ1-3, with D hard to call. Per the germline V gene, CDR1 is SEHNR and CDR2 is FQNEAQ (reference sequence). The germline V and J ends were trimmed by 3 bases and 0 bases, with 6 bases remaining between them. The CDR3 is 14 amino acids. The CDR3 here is CASSFGSSGNTIYF. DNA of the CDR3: TGTGCCAGCAGCTTCGGTTCCTCTGGAAACACCATATATTTT.

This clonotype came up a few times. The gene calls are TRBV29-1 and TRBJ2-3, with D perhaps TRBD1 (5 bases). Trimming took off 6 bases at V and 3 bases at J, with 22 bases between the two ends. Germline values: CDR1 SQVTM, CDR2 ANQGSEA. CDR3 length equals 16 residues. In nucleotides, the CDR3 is TGCAGCGTCGTGGGGCCAGGCCTCGCGTGGACAGATACGCAGTATTTT. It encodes CSVVGPGLAWTDTQYF.

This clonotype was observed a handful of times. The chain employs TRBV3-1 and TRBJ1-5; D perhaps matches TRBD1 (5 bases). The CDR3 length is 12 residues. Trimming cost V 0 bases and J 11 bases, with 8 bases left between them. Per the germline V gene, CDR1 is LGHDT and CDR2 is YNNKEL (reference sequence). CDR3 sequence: CASSQEGHTQHF. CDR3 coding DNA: TGTGCCAGCAGCCAAGAGGGGCATACCCAGCATTTT.

The CDR3 DNA reads TGTGCCAGCAGCCAAGTGAGGACTGGGGCCAACGTCCTGACTTTC. Translated, it gives CASSQVRTGANVLTF. V usage is TRBV4-2 and J usage is TRBJ2-6; D call uncertain. This CDR3 has 15 amino acids. Trimming removed 1 base from V and 2 bases from J, with 6 bases in between. CDR1 and CDR2 from the germline V gene are LGHNA and YNFKEQ.

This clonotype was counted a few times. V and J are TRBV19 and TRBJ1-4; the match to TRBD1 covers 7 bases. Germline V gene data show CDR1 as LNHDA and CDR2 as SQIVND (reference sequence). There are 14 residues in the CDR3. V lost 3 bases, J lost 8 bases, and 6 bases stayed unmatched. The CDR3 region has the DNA TGTGCCAGTAGTATGCTGACAGGGCCCGAAAAACTGTTTTTT. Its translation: CASSMLTGPEKLFF. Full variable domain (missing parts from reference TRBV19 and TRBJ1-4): DGGITQSPKYLFRKEGQNVTLSCEQNLNHDAMYWYRQDPGQGLRLIYYSQIVNDFQKGDIAEGYSVSREKKESFPLTVTSAQKNPTAFYLCASSMLTGPEKLFFGSGTQLSVL.

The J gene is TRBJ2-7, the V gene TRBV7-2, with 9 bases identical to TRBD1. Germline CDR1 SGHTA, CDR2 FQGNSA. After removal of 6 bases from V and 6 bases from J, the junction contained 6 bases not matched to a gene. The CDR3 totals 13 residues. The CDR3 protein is CASRGQGPSEQYF. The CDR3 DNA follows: TGTGCCAGCAGGGGACAGGGCCCTTCCGAGCAGTACTTC.

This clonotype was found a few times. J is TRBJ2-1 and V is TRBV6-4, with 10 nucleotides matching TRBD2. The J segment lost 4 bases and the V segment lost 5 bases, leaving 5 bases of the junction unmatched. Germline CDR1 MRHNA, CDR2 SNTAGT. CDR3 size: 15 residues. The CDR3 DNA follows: TGTGCCAGCAGTTCTCTAGCGGGAGCATACAATGAGCAGTTCTTC. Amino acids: CASSSLAGAYNEQFF.

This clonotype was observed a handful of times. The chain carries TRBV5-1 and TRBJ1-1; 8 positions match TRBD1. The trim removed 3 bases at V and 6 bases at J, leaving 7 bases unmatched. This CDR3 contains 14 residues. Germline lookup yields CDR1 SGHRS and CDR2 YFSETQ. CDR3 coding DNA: TGCGCCAGCAGCTCAACCCAGGGGGCCCCTGAAGCTTTCTTT. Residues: CASSSTQGAPEAFF. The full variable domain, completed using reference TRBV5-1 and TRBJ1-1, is KAGVTQTPRYLIKTRGQQVTLSCSPISGHRSVSWYQQTPGQGLQFLFEYFSETQRNKGNFPGRFSGRQFSNSRSEMNVSTLELGDSALYLCASSSTQGAPEAFFGQGTRLTVV.

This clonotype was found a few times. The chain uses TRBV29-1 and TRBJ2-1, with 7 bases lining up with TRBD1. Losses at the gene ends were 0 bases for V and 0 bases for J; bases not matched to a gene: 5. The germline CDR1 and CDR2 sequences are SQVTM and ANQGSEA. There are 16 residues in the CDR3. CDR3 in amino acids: CSVEDPAGGSYNEQFF. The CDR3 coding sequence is TGCAGCGTTGAAGATCCGGCAGGGGGCTCCTACAATGAGCAGTTCTTC.

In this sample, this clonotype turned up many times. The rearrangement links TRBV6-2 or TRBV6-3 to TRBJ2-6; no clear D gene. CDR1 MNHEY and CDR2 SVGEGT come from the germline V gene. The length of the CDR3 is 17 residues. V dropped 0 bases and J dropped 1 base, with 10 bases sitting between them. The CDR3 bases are TGTGCCAGCAGTTACTCACACCCCCAGTCTGGGGCCAACGTCCTGACTTTC. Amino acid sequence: CASSYSHPQSGANVLTF.

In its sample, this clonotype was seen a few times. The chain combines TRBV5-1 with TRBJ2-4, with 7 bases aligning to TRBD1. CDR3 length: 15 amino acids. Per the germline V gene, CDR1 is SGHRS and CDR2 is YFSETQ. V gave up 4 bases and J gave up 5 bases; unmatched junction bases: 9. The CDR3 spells CASSPGQTFENIQYF. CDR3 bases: TGCGCCAGCAGCCCGGGACAGACTTTCGAAAACATTCAGTACTTC.

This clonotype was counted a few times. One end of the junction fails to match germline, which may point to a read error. In nucleotides, the CDR3 is TGTGTCAGCAGCCCCCGACAGGGACGTTACTCTGGAAACACCATATATTTT. Translating it yields CVSSPRQGRYSGNTIYF. The chain combines TRBV12-3 or TRBV12-4 with TRBJ1-3; TRBD1 agrees at 7 bases. There are 17 residues in the CDR3.

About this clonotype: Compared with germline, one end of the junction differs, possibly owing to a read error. This chain's CDR3 is CRATGTGGAYGYTF. The CDR3 nucleotides read TGCAGAGCTACCGGGACAGGGGGCGCCTATGGCTACACCTTC. The gene calls are TRBV20-1 and TRBJ1-2; TRBD1 agrees at 12 bases. Germline V gene data show CDR1 as DFQATT and CDR2 as SNEGSKA (reference sequence). The CDR3 sequence is 14 residues long.

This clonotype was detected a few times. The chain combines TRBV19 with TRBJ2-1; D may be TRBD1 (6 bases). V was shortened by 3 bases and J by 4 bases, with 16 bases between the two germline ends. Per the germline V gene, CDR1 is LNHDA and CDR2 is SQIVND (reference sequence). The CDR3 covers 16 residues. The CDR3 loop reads CASSISWLDSYNEQFF. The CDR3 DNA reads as TGTGCCAGTAGTATCAGTTGGTTGGACAGTTACAATGAGCAGTTCTTC.